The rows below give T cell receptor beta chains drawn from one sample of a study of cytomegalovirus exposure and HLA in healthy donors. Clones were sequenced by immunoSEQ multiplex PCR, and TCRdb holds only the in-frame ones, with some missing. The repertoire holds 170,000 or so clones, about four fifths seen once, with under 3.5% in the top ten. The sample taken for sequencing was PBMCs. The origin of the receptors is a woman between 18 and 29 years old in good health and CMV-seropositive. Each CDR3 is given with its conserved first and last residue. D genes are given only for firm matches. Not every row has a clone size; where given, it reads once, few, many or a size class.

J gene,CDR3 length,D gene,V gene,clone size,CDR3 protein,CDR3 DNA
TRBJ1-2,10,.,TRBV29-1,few,CSAWDNGYTF,TGCAGCGCCTGGGACAATGGCTACACCTTC
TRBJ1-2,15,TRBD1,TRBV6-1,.,CASSERTGYPYGYTF,TGTGCCAGCAGTGAACGGACAGGGTATCCCTATGGCTACACCTTC
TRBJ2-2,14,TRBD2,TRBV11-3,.,CASSAGGPTGELFF,TGTGCCAGCTCAGCGGGGGGGCCGACCGGGGAGCTGTTTTTT
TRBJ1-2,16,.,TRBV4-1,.,CASSQVAGGGDYGYTF,TGCGCCAGCAGCCAAGTCGCAGGTGGAGGGGACTATGGCTACACCTTC
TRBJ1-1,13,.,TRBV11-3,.,CASSFYGNTEAFF,TGTGCCAGCAGCTTCTATGGGAACACTGAAGCTTTCTTT
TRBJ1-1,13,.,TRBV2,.,CASSPGQLTEAFF,TGTGCCAGCAGCCCGGGACAACTGACTGAAGCTTTCTTT
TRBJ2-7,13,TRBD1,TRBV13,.,CASSTTGFYEQYF,TGTGCCAGCAGCACGACAGGGTTCTACGAGCAGTACTTC
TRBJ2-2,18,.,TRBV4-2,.,CASSHLSWEGGPSGELFF,TGTGCCAGCAGCCACCTCAGCTGGGAGGGGGGGCCGAGCGGGGAGCTGTTTTTT
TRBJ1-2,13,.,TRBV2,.,CASKGRPVYGYTF,TGTGCCAGCAAAGGCAGGCCTGTCTATGGCTACACCTTC
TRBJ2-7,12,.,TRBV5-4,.,CASSLLENEQYF,TGTGCCAGCAGCTTGCTAGAAAACGAGCAGTACTTC
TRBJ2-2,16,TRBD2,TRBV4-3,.,CASSQAGGLDTGELFF,TGCGCCAGCAGCCAAGCGGGGGGGCTGGACACCGGGGAGCTGTTTTTT
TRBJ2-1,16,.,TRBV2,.,CASSELGGEPNNEQFF,TGTGCCAGCAGTGAATTGGGGGGAGAACCAAACAATGAGCAGTTCTTC
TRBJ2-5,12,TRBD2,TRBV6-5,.,CASSGGEETQYF,TGTGCCAGCTCGGGGGGGGAAGAGACCCAGTACTTC
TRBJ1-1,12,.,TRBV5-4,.,CASSTENTEAFF,TGTGCCAGCTCTACAGAGAACACTGAAGCTTTCTTT
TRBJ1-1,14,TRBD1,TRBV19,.,CASSDRGRGTEAFF,TGTGCCAGTAGCGACAGGGGACGAGGCACTGAAGCTTTCTTT
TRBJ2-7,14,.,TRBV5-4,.,CASRPGSSVYEQYF,TGTGCCAGTCGGCCAGGGTCCTCGGTCTACGAGCAGTACTTC
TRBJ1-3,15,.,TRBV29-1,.,CSGVDTGINRNTIYF,TGCAGCGGCGTTGATACAGGGATTAACAGAAACACCATATATTTT
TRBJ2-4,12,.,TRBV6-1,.,CASSVGVYIQYF,TGTGCCAGCAGTGTCGGGGTATACATTCAGTACTTC
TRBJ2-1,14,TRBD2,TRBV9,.,CASSVVGGRDEQFF,TGTGCCAGCAGCGTAGTTGGGGGGAGGGATGAGCAGTTCTTC
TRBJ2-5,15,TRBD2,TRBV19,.,CASSEIAGKGETQYF,TGTGCCAGTAGTGAAATAGCGGGGAAGGGAGAGACCCAGTACTTC
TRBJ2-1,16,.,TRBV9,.,CASSGGYRAALNEQFF,TGTGCCAGCAGCGGAGGGTACAGGGCGGCTCTGAATGAGCAGTTCTTC
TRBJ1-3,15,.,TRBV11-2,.,CASSLDLISGNTIYF,TGTGCCAGCAGCTTAGATCTTATATCTGGAAACACCATATATTTT
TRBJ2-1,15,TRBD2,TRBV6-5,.,CASSSDSGGVNEQFF,TGTGCCAGCAGCTCCGATAGCGGGGGGGTAAATGAGCAGTTCTTC
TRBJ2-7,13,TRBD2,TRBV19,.,CATGGGTSYEQYF,TGTGCCACTGGGGGGGGAACCAGCTACGAGCAGTACTTC
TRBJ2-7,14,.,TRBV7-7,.,CASSQRDTGYKQYF,TGTGCCAGCAGCCAAAGGGACACCGGGTACAAGCAGTACTTC
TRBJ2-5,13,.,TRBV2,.,CASSVRDKETQYF,TGTGCCAGCAGTGTGCGGGATAAAGAGACCCAGTACTTC
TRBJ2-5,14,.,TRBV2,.,CASTLGPFQETQYF,TGTGCCAGCACTCTGGGGCCGTTCCAAGAGACCCAGTACTTC
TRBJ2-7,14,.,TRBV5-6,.,CASSPADRSYEQYF,TGTGCCAGCAGCCCGGCCGACAGGTCCTACGAGCAGTACTTC
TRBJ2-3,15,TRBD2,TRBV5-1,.,CASSHTSGSTDTQYF,TGCGCCAGCAGCCATACTAGCGGGTCGACAGATACGCAGTATTTT
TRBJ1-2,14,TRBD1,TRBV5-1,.,CASSKGQAGDGYTF,TGCGCCAGCAGCAAGGGACAGGCGGGGGATGGCTACACCTTC
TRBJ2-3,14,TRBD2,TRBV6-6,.,CASSPLAGGRAQYF,TGTGCCAGCAGTCCTCTAGCGGGGGGGCGCGCGCAGTATTTT
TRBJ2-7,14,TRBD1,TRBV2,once,CASRKGQLNYEQYF,TGTGCCAGCAGAAAGGGACAGCTTAACTACGAGCAGTACTTC
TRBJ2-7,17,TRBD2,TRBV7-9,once,CASSLSLGTRSSYEQYF,TGTGCCAGCAGCTTATCCTTGGGGACTAGGAGCTCCTACGAGCAGTACTTC
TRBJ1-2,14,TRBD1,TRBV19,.,CASSTEQGANGYTF,TGTGCCAGTAGTACGGAACAGGGGGCGAATGGCTACACCTTC
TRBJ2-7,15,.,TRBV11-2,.,CASSLENRVSYEQYF,TGTGCCAGCAGCTTAGAGAACAGGGTTTCCTACGAGCAGTACTTC
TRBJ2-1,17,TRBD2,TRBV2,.,CASSTGTSGRSYNEQFF,TGTGCCAGCAGCACCGGGACTAGCGGGCGATCCTACAATGAGCAGTTCTTC
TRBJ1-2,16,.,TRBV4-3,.,CASSPGFRLANYGYTF,TGCGCCAGCAGCCCAGGGTTCCGTTTAGCTAACTATGGCTACACCTTC
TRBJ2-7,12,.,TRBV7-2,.,CASSLVRFEQYF,TGTGCCAGCAGCTTAGTGCGTTTCGAGCAGTACTTC
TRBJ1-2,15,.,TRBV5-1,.,CASSLDRESIYGYTF,TGCGCCAGCAGCTTGGACAGGGAAAGTATCTATGGCTACACCTTC
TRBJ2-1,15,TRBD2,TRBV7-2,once,CASRNSGGESLGQFF,TGTGCCAGCAGGAACAGCGGGGGGGAATCACTGGGGCAGTTCTTC